Included here is one T cell receptor (beta chain) sequence, with context. These data are taken from a study of control samples from healthy donors and cancer patients. Produced via immunoSEQ multiplex PCR; TCRdb's table is partial and in-frame only. Among 100,000 to 120,000 clones listed, 70% to 85% were seen once. The V and J ends lost 5 bases and 3 bases respectively, with 14 bases between them. Germline loops: CDR1 GTSNPN, CDR2 SVGIG (reference sequence). This CDR3 has 14 residues. The rearrangement joins TRBV30 to TRBJ1-5; no reliable D call. The TCR was taken from a man younger than 35 in good health. Material: blood. CDR3 DNA: TGTGCCTGGTCGTTGGACGGGTTCAATCAGCCCCAGCATTTT. Residues: CAWSLDGFNQPQHF.